The 15 T cell receptor beta chains below come from one sample, sequenced in a study of blood T cell repertoires in COVID-19. Only in-frame clones appear in the TCRdb table, and some are missing; sequencing was by immunoSEQ multiplex PCR. The sample contains about 180,000 clones, around 85% of which appear only once. The sequencing sample was made of peripheral blood. These receptors were taken from a human donor with active or convalescent COVID-19. The donor label of this sample is uncertain.

The V and J genes are TRBV7-9 and TRBJ2-1, with 7 positions matching TRBD2. This CDR3 spans 15 amino acids. CDR1 SEHNR and CDR2 FQNEAQ come from the germline V gene (reference sequence). The trim removed 0 bases at V and 9 bases at J, leaving 8 bases unmatched. The DNA of the CDR3 is TGTGCCAGCAGCTTAGCGCGACTAGCCCAAGGTGAGCAGTTCTTC. As protein: CASSLARLAQGEQFF.

The chain employs TRBV14 and TRBJ2-5; weak D call: TRBD2 (7 bases). Germline CDR1 reads SGHDN; CDR2 reads FVKESK. The CDR3 has 15 amino acids. V was clipped by 4 bases and J by 4 bases, with 16 bases between them. The CDR3 bases are TGTGCCAGCAGCCGAGCCTTGGGGGGGCGAGAGACCCAGTACTTC. It encodes CASSRALGGRETQYF.

This sequence joins TRBV10-3 and TRBJ2-1; no clear D gene. Germline CDR1 reads ENHRY; CDR2 reads SYGVKD. Trimming took off 2 bases at V and 4 bases at J, with 3 bases between the two ends. This CDR3 contains 12 residues. The CDR3 DNA sequence: TGTGCCATCAGTGAGCAATACAATGAGCAGTTCTTC. This gives the protein CAISEQYNEQFF.

V and J are TRBV7-2 and TRBJ2-3, with 7 bases lining up with TRBD2. CDR3 size: 16 residues. Germline values: CDR1 SGHTA, CDR2 FQGNSA. V shed 1 base and J 5 bases; nucleotides not matched to a gene: 9. In DNA, the CDR3 is TGTGCCAGCAGCTTAGAGGCGGGAGCCCGCGGAGATACGCAGTATTTT. Protein product: CASSLEAGARGDTQYF.

The chain's CDR3 is CASSQEITSGAYEQYF. The CDR3 bases are TGCGCCAGCAGCCAAGAGATCACTAGCGGGGCCTACGAGCAGTACTTC. The V and J genes are TRBV4-1 and TRBJ2-7; 10 nucleotides agree with TRBD2. With 0 bases clipped from V and 2 bases from J, the junction kept 4 bases outside the gene matches. This CDR3 region has 16 residues. Per the germline V gene, CDR1 is MGHRA and CDR2 is YSYEKL.

This chain joins TRBV5-4 and TRBJ1-1; 8 bases map to TRBD1. The CDR3 loop spans 14 amino acids. J was trimmed by 1 base and V by 6 bases; bases with no gene match: 5. From germline, CDR1 is SGHNT and CDR2 YYREEE (reference sequence). CDR3 nucleotides: TGTGCCAGCAAATCAGGACAGGGGAACACTGAAGCTTTCTTT. Its translation is CASKSGQGNTEAFF.

The J gene is TRBJ2-2, the V gene TRBV9; 10 nucleotides match TRBD2. V lost 4 bases to trimming and J lost 4 bases; unmatched junction nucleotides: 7. From germline, CDR1 is SGDLS and CDR2 YYNGEE. The CDR3 has 16 residues. The CDR3 loop reads CASSLLAGAVTGELFF. The CDR3 nucleotides read TGTGCCAGCAGCCTTCTAGCGGGAGCGGTCACCGGGGAGCTGTTTTTT.

The gene calls are TRBV6-5 and TRBJ2-5; 8 positions match TRBD2. The CDR3 totals 16 residues. After removal of 2 bases from V and 2 bases from J, the junction contained 7 bases not matched to a gene. Looked up from germline, CDR1 is MNHEY and CDR2 is SVGAGI. The CDR3 region is CASSYGVLAVQETQYF. The CDR3 DNA follows: TGTGCCAGCAGTTACGGCGTACTAGCGGTTCAAGAGACCCAGTACTTC.

The V gene is TRBV7-6, the J gene TRBJ1-1; 8 bases align to TRBD1. The CDR3 contains 14 residues. With 3 bases clipped from V and 5 bases from J, the junction kept 5 bases outside the gene matches. Germline CDR1 SGHVS, CDR2 FNYEAQ. Written as DNA, the CDR3 is TGTGCCAGCAGCTTCTCAGGGGGCGCTACTGAAGCTTTCTTT. Amino acid sequence: CASSFSGGATEAFF.

J is TRBJ1-1 and V is TRBV5-1; 8 positions match TRBD1. Germline-derived CDR1 and CDR2 are SGHRS and YFSETQ. J gave up 0 bases and V 4 bases, and 8 bases lay outside the gene matches. CDR3 length: 16 residues. The CDR3 sequence: CASSATNRGLNTEAFF. CDR3 in DNA: TGCGCCAGCAGCGCGACCAACAGGGGGTTGAACACTGAAGCTTTCTTT.

This clone was detected once. V is TRBV7-2 and J is TRBJ2-1; tentatively, D is TRBD1 (6 bases). The V gene's germline CDR1 is SGHTA and CDR2 FQGNSA. Trimming cost V 5 bases and J 3 bases, with 14 bases left between them. The CDR3 consists of 15 residues. The CDR3 here is CASSPAGEGYNEQFF. CDR3 in DNA: TGTGCCAGCAGCCCGGCAGGGGAAGGCTACAATGAGCAGTTCTTC.

The chain couples TRBV24-1 to TRBJ2-2, with 7 positions matching TRBD1. The CDR3 totals 13 residues. CDR1 KGHDR and CDR2 SFDVKD come from the germline V gene. The junction had 5 bases not matched to a gene; V was cut back by 10 bases and J by 4 bases. This CDR3 reads CATGQIFTGELFF. The CDR3 region has the DNA TGTGCCACGGGACAGATTTTCACCGGGGAGCTGTTTTTT.

The chain links TRBV5-1 to TRBJ2-2; D may be TRBD1 (6 bases). CDR1 and CDR2 from the germline V gene are SGHRS and YFSETQ. V was clipped by 4 bases and J by 0 bases, with 13 bases between them. CDR3 length: 16 amino acids. The CDR3 region is CASSTTGNSNTGELFF. The CDR3 DNA reads as TGCGCCAGCAGCACTACAGGGAATTCGAACACCGGGGAGCTGTTTTTT.

V usage is TRBV18 and J usage is TRBJ1-1, with a tentative D call TRBD1 (5 bases). The CDR3 totals 14 residues. CDR1 and CDR2 from the germline V gene are KGHSH and LQKENI. V lost 6 bases to trimming and J lost 2 bases, with 13 bases between them. The CDR3 DNA sequence: TGTGCCAGCTCCGCACAACAGGAAAACACTGAAGCTTTCTTT. This sequence encodes CASSAQQENTEAFF.

This clone occurred a few times. The rearrangement uses TRBV2 and TRBJ2-3; 8 bases are shared with TRBD2. V lost 4 bases and J lost 5; bases outside the gene matches: 5. The CDR3 covers 14 residues. Germline assignment: CDR1 SNHLY and CDR2 FYNNEI. The CDR3 DNA is TGTGCCAGCAGTGGACAGGCGGGGGGAGATACGCAGTATTTT. Protein: CASSGQAGGDTQYF.